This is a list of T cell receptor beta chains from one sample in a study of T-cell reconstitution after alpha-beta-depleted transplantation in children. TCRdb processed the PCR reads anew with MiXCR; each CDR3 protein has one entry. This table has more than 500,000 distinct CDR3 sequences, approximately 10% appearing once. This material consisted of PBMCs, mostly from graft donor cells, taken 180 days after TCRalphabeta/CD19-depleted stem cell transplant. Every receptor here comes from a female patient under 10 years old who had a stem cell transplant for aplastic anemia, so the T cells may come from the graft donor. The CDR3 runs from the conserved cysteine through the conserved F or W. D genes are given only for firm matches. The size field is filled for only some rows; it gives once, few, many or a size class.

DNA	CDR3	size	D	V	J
TGTGCCAGCAGTTTATCCCCAGGGGCTGGGATTAACTATGGCTACACCTTC	CASSLSPGAGINYGYTF	-	-	TRBV28	TRBJ1-2
TGTGCCAGCAGCTTAATGGGTCTTAACCAAGAGACCCAGTACTTC	CASSLMGLNQETQYF	few	-	TRBV7-2	TRBJ2-5
TGCAGTGCTTCGCCGGGACAGGCTACCGGGGAGCTGTTTTTT	CSASPGQATGELFF	once	TRBD1	TRBV20-1	TRBJ2-2
TGTGCCATCAGTGACTCCGGGACTTTGAACACCGGGGAGCTGTTTTTT	CAISDSGTLNTGELFF	few	-	TRBV10-3	TRBJ2-2
TGTGCCACCAGTGGGGCCTATGACTTACCAAATGGCTACACCTTC	CATSGAYDLPNGYTF	-	-	TRBV24-1	TRBJ1-2
TGTGCCAGCAGTCCCCCCCAGGTGGTGCGGAATGAGCAGTTCTTC	CASSPPQVVRNEQFF	-	-	TRBV7-2	TRBJ2-1
TGCGGTGCTCTTACACCGGGTGAGCAGTTCTTC	CGALTPGEQFF	-	-	TRBV20-1	TRBJ2-1
TGTGCCAGCAGTGTGAGCGGGAGTAATTACAATGAGCAGTTCTTC	CASSVSGSNYNEQFF	few	TRBD2	TRBV25-1	TRBJ2-1
TGCGCCAGCAGCTTGGGAGACAGGACCTACGAGCAGTACTTC	CASSLGDRTYEQYF	few	-	TRBV5-1	TRBJ2-7
TGTGCCAGCTCACAAACAGGGGGCAACCAAGAGACCCAGTACTTC	CASSQTGGNQETQYF	few	TRBD1	TRBV18	TRBJ2-5
TGCAGCATCAACGGCTTAGGGGGGGATACGCAGTATTTT	CSINGLGGDTQYF	few	-	TRBV29-1	TRBJ2-3
TGTGCCAGCTCACTGAACAGGGACGCCTACGAGCAGTACTTC	CASSLNRDAYEQYF	-	-	TRBV18	TRBJ2-7
TGTGCCACCAGTGATTCAGTGGCTAGCAATCAGCCCCAGCATTTT	CATSDSVASNQPQHF	-	-	TRBV24-1	TRBJ1-5
TGTGCCAGCAGTTTAGTGGGGCCTGAGACCCAGTACTTC	CASSLVGPETQYF	-	-	TRBV28	TRBJ2-5
TGTGCCAGCAGTGAAGCGATTTCGGGGCCAGATACGCAGTATTTT	CASSEAISGPDTQYF	-	-	TRBV6-1	TRBJ2-3
TGTGCCAGCAGTCAAGACTTCTGGAAGGGCTATGGCTACACCTTC	CASSQDFWKGYGYTF	few	-	TRBV5-6	TRBJ1-2
TGTGCCAGTAGTCAGGGGTCCAACGGCATTCAGTACTTC	CASSQGSNGIQYF	-	-	TRBV19	TRBJ2-4
TGCGCCAGCAGCTTCAGACAGATCCAAGAGACCCAGTACTTC	CASSFRQIQETQYF	few	-	TRBV5-1	TRBJ2-5
TGTGCCAGCAGCTCCCGACTAGCGGGGGGACGGGTGGATGAGCAGTTCTTC	CASSSRLAGGRVDEQFF	few	TRBD2	TRBV7-9	TRBJ2-1